This TCR beta chain originates from a study of OX40 agonist ivuxolimab in advanced cancers. The data were produced by immunoSEQ multiplex PCR, yet TCRdb's version contains in-frame clones alone and is incomplete. This repertoire shows roughly 55,000 clones, 80% found once; its top ten account for less than 4.5%. Looked up from germline, CDR1 is MGHRA and CDR2 is YSYEKL. V shed 4 bases and J shed 3 bases, with 9 bases lying between them. The CDR3 has 13 residues. The source was CD4+ or CD8+ T cells sorted from blood, collected in a trial of the OX40 agonist ivuxolimab. This receptor was obtained from an adult with an advanced solid tumor such as melanoma, head and neck, liver or kidney cancer. The chain uses TRBV4-1 and TRBJ2-5; D remains ambiguous. The CDR3 sequence: CASSRWQKETQYF. CDR3 nucleotide sequence: TGCGCCAGCAGCCGGTGGCAGAAAGAGACCCAGTACTTC.